This T cell receptor (beta chain) was sequenced during a study of cytomegalovirus exposure and HLA in healthy donors. For this clone: Its target is unknown.

PCR amplification relied on 60 Vbeta primers (plus 13 Jbeta primers). In the authors' methods: In a later analysis, 70 million to 80 million unique TCR beta chains included roughly 11 million shared by two or more donors. TCRdb's table, derived via immunoSEQ multiplex PCR, lists solely in-frame clones and lacks some. V and J calls and clone size are as listed in that table; D and trimming were resolved from the DNA. Here the sample spans 170,000 or so clones, over 75% being singletons. The CDR3 has 14 amino acids. Germline V gene lookup returns CDR1 SGDLS and CDR2 YYNGEE. J lost 8 bases, V lost 0 bases, and 5 bases had no gene match. The study, taken as a whole, reports: In a later analysis, at a false discovery rate of 0.05, approximately 16,000 TCR beta sequences matched HLA alleles. Presence/absence analyses assumed roughly uniform sequencing depth across donors.

Sequenced sample: PBMCs. The clonotype originates from a woman aged 25-40 years in good health and CMV-seronegative. The rearrangement joins TRBV9 to TRBJ2-1; 7 positions agree with TRBD2. CDR3 in amino acids: CASSVGGSTDEQFF. Written as DNA, the CDR3 is TGTGCCAGCAGCGTAGGCGGGAGTACGGATGAGCAGTTCTTC. The full variable domain, in which reference TRBV9 and TRBJ2-1 provide the parts outside the CDR3, is DSGVTQTPKHLITATGQRVTLRCSPRSGDLSVYWYQQSLDQGLQFLIQYYNGEERAKGNILERFSAQQFPDLHSELNLSSLELGDSALYFCASSVGGSTDEQFFGPGTRLTVL.